This T cell receptor (beta chain) was observed in a study of cytomegalovirus exposure and HLA in healthy donors. As to this clone: Antigen: not known.

Study-level findings and limits: In vitro confirmation showed three CMV-associated chains to be CMV antigen specific. Across all donors, roughly uniform sequencing depth was an assumption of the presence/absence analyses.

In germline, CDR1 is GTSNPN, CDR2 SVGIG (reference sequence). The CDR3 extends over 14 amino acids. After removal of 5 bases from V and 0 bases from J, the junction contained 3 bases not matched to a gene. PCR was performed using 60 Vbeta and 13 Jbeta primers. The table came from immunoSEQ multiplex PCR; TCRdb's copy has only in-frame clones and leaves some out. Of 150,000 to 200,000 clones in the sample, around three quarters were seen once. V gene TRBV30 combines with J gene TRBJ2-2, with 7 positions matching TRBD1. The sequencing input was PBMCs. This TCR came from a woman aged 40 to 50 in good health and CMV-seronegative. CDR3 residues: CAWDRDPNTGELFF. CDR3 nucleotides: TGTGCCTGGGACAGGGACCCGAACACCGGGGAGCTGTTTTTT.